This T cell receptor (beta chain) emerged from a study of regulatory T cells in long-lasting Graves disease. This clonotype has a handful of counts. With iRepertoire HTBI primers and Arm-PCR of CDR3 regions, TCR beta libraries were built. TCRdb used MiXCR to reprocess the multiplex PCR reads, holding one entry per CDR3 protein. The data contain 200,000 to 250,000 distinct CDR3 sequences, approximately 16% of them singletons. As to time point: newly diagnosed GD, antithyroid drugs for less than 3 months. Extracted PBMC RNA gave rise to the TCR library. V shed 5 bases, J shed 4 bases, and the junction held 8 bases outside the gene matches. The CDR3 spans 15 residues. Germline CDR1 SGHTA, CDR2 FQGNSA.

The chain uses TRBV7-2 and TRBJ1-5; TRBD1 agrees at 7 bases. This specimen consisted of peripheral blood mononuclear cells (PBMCs), obtained at new diagnosis, from a patient treated with antithyroid drugs. This TCR was recovered from a female donor with Graves disease. In DNA, the CDR3 is TGTGCCAGCAGCCTAAGGACAGGCGATAATCAGCCCCAGCATTTT. Translation gives CASSLRTGDNQPQHF.